This T cell receptor beta chain was sequenced for a study of blood T cell repertoires in COVID-19. Turning to the study itself: Sites in the United States, Italy and Spain provided acute and convalescent COVID-19 samples.

Recovered participants had two consecutive negative NP/OP PCR tests, healthcare professional clearance, or symptom resolution. Sequencing used immunoSEQ multiplex PCR; TCRdb keeps in-frame clones, though not all of them. The sample carries approximately 160,000 clones, around four fifths recorded once. The sample consisted of PBMCs or T cells enriched from blood (not recorded which). The source is a woman between 50 and 59 years old who had recovered from COVID-19.

CDR3 loop: CASSLTAETQYF. The CDR3 DNA reads as TGCGCCAGCAGCTTGACAGCAGAGACCCAGTACTTC. The chain uses TRBV5-1 and TRBJ2-5; D is undetermined. The V end lost 1 base, the J end lost 4 bases, and 5 bases lay between the germline ends. The CDR3 is 12 amino acids. The germline CDR1 and CDR2 sequences are SGHRS and YFSETQ.